The rows below give T cell receptor beta chains drawn from one sample of a study of cytomegalovirus exposure and HLA in healthy donors. Profiling relied on immunoSEQ multiplex PCR, and the TCRdb table lists in-frame clones only, not all of them. The sample carries roughly 150,000 clones, roughly 80% recorded once. The specimen sequenced was PBMCs. The origin of the receptors is a man in his forties or fifties in good health and CMV-seropositive. Each CDR3 is given with its conserved first and last residue. The order of the fields is J gene, V gene, D gene, clone size, CDR3 DNA, CDR3 protein. The D gene is left open where the match is weak. Not all rows give a size; the values are once, few, many and, for expanded clones, a class.

j_gene: TRBJ2-3; v_gene: TRBV7-2; d_gene: NA; abundance: NA; CDR3nt: TGTGCCAGCAGCTTAGGCCCCCAGTACACAGATACGCAGTATTTT; CDR3aa: CASSLGPQYTDTQYF
j_gene: TRBJ1-2; v_gene: TRBV28; d_gene: TRBD1; abundance: NA; CDR3nt: TGTGCCAGCAGTTTCCCCAGGGGGAGCTACACCTTC; CDR3aa: CASSFPRGSYTF
j_gene: TRBJ1-2; v_gene: TRBV4-1; d_gene: NA; abundance: NA; CDR3nt: TGCGCCAGCAGCCAAGGCAGGAACTATGGCTACACCTTC; CDR3aa: CASSQGRNYGYTF
j_gene: TRBJ2-7; v_gene: TRBV6-1; d_gene: NA; abundance: NA; CDR3nt: TGTGCCAGCAGTGAATACTGGGTCAGGGCCACCTACGAGCAGTACTTC; CDR3aa: CASSEYWVRATYEQYF
j_gene: TRBJ2-3; v_gene: TRBV7-8; d_gene: NA; abundance: NA; CDR3nt: TGTGCCAGCAGCTTAGCATGGCCAACAGATACGCAGTATTTT; CDR3aa: CASSLAWPTDTQYF
j_gene: TRBJ2-2; v_gene: TRBV10-3; d_gene: TRBD1; abundance: once; CDR3nt: TGTGCCACCAACAGGGGGCGCAGCGGGGAGCTGTTTTTT; CDR3aa: CATNRGRSGELFF
j_gene: TRBJ2-1; v_gene: TRBV7-3; d_gene: TRBD2; abundance: NA; CDR3nt: TGTGCCAGCAGCTTGTCTAGCGGGGGGGCTACCTACAATGAGCAGTTCTTC; CDR3aa: CASSLSSGGATYNEQFF
j_gene: TRBJ1-2; v_gene: TRBV27; d_gene: TRBD1; abundance: NA; CDR3nt: TGTGCCAGCAGTGGATTGGACAGGGGTGTTGGTGGCTACACCTTC; CDR3aa: CASSGLDRGVGGYTF
j_gene: TRBJ2-7; v_gene: TRBV4-1; d_gene: TRBD1; abundance: NA; CDR3nt: TGCGCCAGCAGCCAGCCCAACAGGGGTACCTACGAGCAGTACTTC; CDR3aa: CASSQPNRGTYEQYF
j_gene: TRBJ2-7; v_gene: TRBV6-5; d_gene: NA; abundance: NA; CDR3nt: TGTGCCAGCAGTTACGGACAGACCTACGAGCAGTACTTC; CDR3aa: CASSYGQTYEQYF
j_gene: TRBJ1-1; v_gene: TRBV6-1; d_gene: NA; abundance: few; CDR3nt: TGTGCCAGCAGGGTTATTGTGGCTGACACTGAAGCTTTCTTT; CDR3aa: CASRVIVADTEAFF
j_gene: TRBJ2-2; v_gene: TRBV29-1; d_gene: NA; abundance: NA; CDR3nt: TGCAGCGTTCAGGGCAGCTACAGAGGGGAGCTGTTTTTT; CDR3aa: CSVQGSYRGELFF
j_gene: TRBJ1-5; v_gene: TRBV19; d_gene: NA; abundance: NA; CDR3nt: TGTGCCAGTAGTATAGATCTAGAGAATCTTAACAATCAGCCCCAGCATTTT; CDR3aa: CASSIDLENLNNQPQHF
j_gene: TRBJ2-3; v_gene: TRBV9; d_gene: NA; abundance: NA; CDR3nt: TGTGCCAGCAGCGTAGTTGCAGGGTCCACAGATACGCAGTATTTT; CDR3aa: CASSVVAGSTDTQYF
j_gene: TRBJ1-2; v_gene: TRBV7-2; d_gene: TRBD1; abundance: NA; CDR3nt: TGTGCCAGCAGCTTACAGGGACAGACGTATGGCTACACCTTC; CDR3aa: CASSLQGQTYGYTF
j_gene: TRBJ1-1; v_gene: TRBV27; d_gene: TRBD1; abundance: NA; CDR3nt: TGTGCCAGCAGTTGGGGGACAGAAAACACTGAAGCTTTCTTT; CDR3aa: CASSWGTENTEAFF
j_gene: TRBJ1-1; v_gene: TRBV2; d_gene: TRBD1; abundance: NA; CDR3nt: TGTGCCAGCAGTGAAAGCCGGGACAGCAGGGCTTTCTTT; CDR3aa: CASSESRDSRAFF
j_gene: TRBJ2-2; v_gene: TRBV9; d_gene: NA; abundance: few; CDR3nt: TGTGCCAGCAGCGAGCTGCCGGGAAGGCAAACCGGGGAGCTGTTTTTT; CDR3aa: CASSELPGRQTGELFF
j_gene: TRBJ1-6; v_gene: TRBV21-1; d_gene: NA; abundance: NA; CDR3nt: TGTGCCAGCAGCAAAGCGAATCCGGGACAAGACCTTTCACCCCTCCACTTT; CDR3aa: CASSKANPGQDLSPLHF
j_gene: TRBJ1-2; v_gene: TRBV7-3; d_gene: NA; abundance: NA; CDR3nt: TGTGCCAGCAGCTTAGGGAGGGGGGCTCTCTATGGCTACACCTTC; CDR3aa: CASSLGRGALYGYTF
j_gene: TRBJ2-2; v_gene: TRBV9; d_gene: NA; abundance: once; CDR3nt: TGTGCCAGCAGCACCCAACAAGCGTACACCGGGGAGCTGTTTTTT; CDR3aa: CASSTQQAYTGELFF
j_gene: TRBJ1-1; v_gene: TRBV25-1; d_gene: NA; abundance: few; CDR3nt: TGTGCCAGCAGTGAAGTGGGGAGGACTGAAGCTTTCTTT; CDR3aa: CASSEVGRTEAFF
j_gene: TRBJ2-3; v_gene: TRBV19; d_gene: NA; abundance: NA; CDR3nt: TGTGCCAGCCGACGGGGTACCAGCACAGATACGCAGTATTTT; CDR3aa: CASRRGTSTDTQYF
j_gene: TRBJ2-2; v_gene: TRBV5-4; d_gene: NA; abundance: NA; CDR3nt: TGTGCCAGCAGCTTGGCGGCAGGGGTAGGCACCGGGGAGCTGTTTTTT; CDR3aa: CASSLAAGVGTGELFF
j_gene: TRBJ2-3; v_gene: TRBV5-1; d_gene: NA; abundance: few; CDR3nt: TGCGCCAGCAGCTTAACCCTAGAGAGAAGCACAGATACGCAGTATTTT; CDR3aa: CASSLTLERSTDTQYF
j_gene: TRBJ2-3; v_gene: TRBV21-1; d_gene: NA; abundance: NA; CDR3nt: TGTGCCAGCACAGCCAGGGGAAGCACAGATACGCAGTATTTT; CDR3aa: CASTARGSTDTQYF
j_gene: TRBJ2-1; v_gene: TRBV10-1; d_gene: TRBD2; abundance: once; CDR3nt: TGCGCCAGCAAAAAGGGACTAGCCGACAATGAGCAGTTCTTC; CDR3aa: CASKKGLADNEQFF
j_gene: TRBJ2-5; v_gene: TRBV5-1; d_gene: TRBD2; abundance: NA; CDR3nt: TGCGCCAGCAGCACCGGGACTAGAGAGACCCAGTACTTC; CDR3aa: CASSTGTRETQYF
j_gene: TRBJ2-5; v_gene: TRBV7-9; d_gene: TRBD1; abundance: NA; CDR3nt: TGTGCCAGCAGCAAGACAGGGGGCGGGAGTGAGACCCAGTACTTC; CDR3aa: CASSKTGGGSETQYF
j_gene: TRBJ2-3; v_gene: TRBV4-2; d_gene: TRBD2; abundance: NA; CDR3nt: TGTGCCAGCAGCCAAGATGTAAAGGGACTAGCAAGAGATACGCAGTATTTT; CDR3aa: CASSQDVKGLARDTQYF
j_gene: TRBJ2-3; v_gene: TRBV5-1; d_gene: NA; abundance: NA; CDR3nt: TGCGCCAGCAGCTTGTTTCGGCTAGTTGGTTCAGATACGCAGTATTTT; CDR3aa: CASSLFRLVGSDTQYF
j_gene: TRBJ1-5; v_gene: TRBV5-1; d_gene: NA; abundance: NA; CDR3nt: TGCGCCAGCAGCTTGCGGGGGGATCGGCAGCCCCAGCATTTT; CDR3aa: CASSLRGDRQPQHF
j_gene: TRBJ1-5; v_gene: TRBV9; d_gene: TRBD1; abundance: NA; CDR3nt: TGTGCCAGCAGCGTAGAAGCGGACAGGTATCAGCCCCAGCATTTT; CDR3aa: CASSVEADRYQPQHF
j_gene: TRBJ2-3; v_gene: TRBV25-1; d_gene: NA; abundance: NA; CDR3nt: TGTGCCAGCAGTGCTAGGGACTCCGGGCGGACAGATACGCAGTATTTT; CDR3aa: CASSARDSGRTDTQYF
j_gene: TRBJ2-3; v_gene: TRBV4-1; d_gene: TRBD2; abundance: NA; CDR3nt: TGCGCCAGCAGCCAAGAGACTAGCGGATTCACAGATACGCAGTATTTT; CDR3aa: CASSQETSGFTDTQYF
j_gene: TRBJ1-6; v_gene: TRBV30; d_gene: TRBD1; abundance: NA; CDR3nt: TGTGCCTGGAGTGACAGGGGTTTCAATTCACCCCTCCACTTT; CDR3aa: CAWSDRGFNSPLHF
j_gene: TRBJ1-6; v_gene: TRBV29-1; d_gene: TRBD1; abundance: NA; CDR3nt: TGCAGCGTTGATACAGGGGCGGATAATTCACCCCTCCACTTT; CDR3aa: CSVDTGADNSPLHF
j_gene: TRBJ1-4; v_gene: TRBV7-2; d_gene: TRBD1; abundance: few; CDR3nt: TGTGCCAGCAGCTCAGCCGGGACAGGGGGCCCCCGTAGGCTGTTTTTT; CDR3aa: CASSSAGTGGPRRLFF
j_gene: TRBJ2-5; v_gene: TRBV7-2; d_gene: NA; abundance: NA; CDR3nt: TGTGCCAGCAGCCCCACAGGGTCGTTCCAAGAGACCCAGTACTTC; CDR3aa: CASSPTGSFQETQYF
j_gene: TRBJ1-3; v_gene: TRBV7-2; d_gene: NA; abundance: NA; CDR3nt: TGTGCCAGCAGCTTAGGGTCTGACATCTCTGGAAACACCATATATTTT; CDR3aa: CASSLGSDISGNTIYF
j_gene: TRBJ1-2; v_gene: TRBV29-1; d_gene: TRBD1; abundance: few; CDR3nt: TGCAGCGTTGAATTAAGGGACAGGGCCAATAACTATGGCTACACCTTC; CDR3aa: CSVELRDRANNYGYTF
j_gene: TRBJ1-1; v_gene: TRBV28; d_gene: TRBD1; abundance: NA; CDR3nt: TGTGCCAGCAGTTTGTACGCAGGGGGAGCTTTCTTT; CDR3aa: CASSLYAGGAFF
j_gene: TRBJ2-4; v_gene: TRBV5-1; d_gene: NA; abundance: NA; CDR3nt: TGCGCCAGCAGCTCCAGGGTCACTTCAGCCAAAAACATTCAGTACTTC; CDR3aa: CASSSRVTSAKNIQYF
j_gene: TRBJ1-5; v_gene: TRBV6-6; d_gene: NA; abundance: NA; CDR3nt: TGTGCCAGCGCATTCTGGGACACCTATCAGCCCCAGCATTTT; CDR3aa: CASAFWDTYQPQHF
j_gene: TRBJ1-1; v_gene: TRBV5-8; d_gene: NA; abundance: NA; CDR3nt: TGTGCCAGCAGTAGACAGTACACTGAAGCTTTCTTT; CDR3aa: CASSRQYTEAFF
j_gene: TRBJ2-7; v_gene: TRBV4-1; d_gene: TRBD2; abundance: once; CDR3nt: TGCGCCAGCAGCCACGGGGGACTAGCCCTCTCCTACGAGCAGTACTTC; CDR3aa: CASSHGGLALSYEQYF
j_gene: TRBJ2-7; v_gene: TRBV7-9; d_gene: TRBD1; abundance: NA; CDR3nt: TGTGCCAGCAGGCCAGGGACAGGGTTCTCCTACGAGCAGTACTTC; CDR3aa: CASRPGTGFSYEQYF
j_gene: TRBJ2-7; v_gene: TRBV11-2; d_gene: TRBD1; abundance: NA; CDR3nt: TGTGCCAGCAGCCAGCGGACAGGGATTGTCGAGCAGTACTTC; CDR3aa: CASSQRTGIVEQYF
j_gene: TRBJ2-2; v_gene: TRBV5-4; d_gene: TRBD2; abundance: once; CDR3nt: TGTGCCAGCAGCTTGGGGACTAGTTATACCGGGGAGCTGTTTTTT; CDR3aa: CASSLGTSYTGELFF
j_gene: TRBJ2-5; v_gene: TRBV6-5; d_gene: NA; abundance: NA; CDR3nt: TGTGCCAGCAGTTACTCAGGCAGGGGCCAAGAGACCCAGTACTTC; CDR3aa: CASSYSGRGQETQYF
j_gene: TRBJ2-3; v_gene: TRBV9; d_gene: TRBD1; abundance: few; CDR3nt: TGTGCCAGCACCCTACAAGGGGGCTCGGGCACAGATACGCAGTATTTT; CDR3aa: CASTLQGGSGTDTQYF
j_gene: TRBJ2-1; v_gene: TRBV5-1; d_gene: NA; abundance: NA; CDR3nt: TGCGCCAGCAGCCTCGGACAGAGCTCCTACAATGAGCAGTTCTTC; CDR3aa: CASSLGQSSYNEQFF
j_gene: TRBJ1-2; v_gene: TRBV5-6; d_gene: NA; abundance: once; CDR3nt: TGTGCCAGCAGCTTGTCCAAGATCGGTGGCTACACCTTC; CDR3aa: CASSLSKIGGYTF